This T cell receptor beta chain was identified in a study of glioma-infiltrating T cells. Regarding the study as a whole: Tissue-blood divergence was below expectation in non-neoplastic patients, above in gliomas.

Points on this clonotype: Its specificity is unknown.

This CDR3 comprises 13 residues. CDR1 MNHEY and CDR2 SVGEGT come from the germline V gene. Trimming at V came to 6 bases and at J to 10 bases, leaving 8 bases not matched to a gene. Using RNA template, CDR3s of TCR alpha and beta were amplified with iRepertoire arm-PCR. TCRdb re-derived calls from the multiplex PCR reads in MiXCR, one entry per CDR3 protein. This sample has around 350,000 distinct CDR3 sequences, with less than 50% found just once. The sequenced sample consisted of glioma tissue, nonneoplastic brain tissue, or PBMCs (not recorded which). The V gene is TRBV6-2 or TRBV6-3, the J gene TRBJ2-5; 10 bases are shared with TRBD1. This sequence originates from a human donor with low-grade glioma or glioblastoma, undergoing nonglioma brain surgery, or in good health (not recorded which). CDR3 in amino acids: CASSQTGGRSQYF. DNA for the CDR3: TGTGCCAGCAGCCAGACAGGGGGCCGGAGCCAGTACTTC.